The rows below give T cell receptor beta chains drawn from one sample of a study of siplizumab effects on memory and regulatory T cells. Clones were read by immunoSEQ multiplex PCR, and TCRdb kept only the in-frame ones, dropping some. The sample has about 91,000 clones; over 85% are singletons. Sequenced: CD8+ T cells sorted from blood. These receptors were obtained from a human donor in good health. Both conserved end residues are part of each CDR3. A D gene is named only where the DNA matches it firmly. A clone size is listed for some rows: how often the clone was seen (once, few, many), or a class if it is expanded.

v_gene	d_gene	abundance	j_gene	CDR3aa	CDR3nt
TRBV27	-	once	TRBJ2-5	CAALRGWLETQYF	TGTGCCGCGCTGAGGGGGTGGTTAGAGACCCAGTACTTC
TRBV19	-	-	TRBJ1-5	CASSMGAANQPQHF	TGTGCCAGTAGTATGGGGGCAGCCAATCAGCCCCAGCATTTT
TRBV4-2	-	-	TRBJ2-1	CASSPNYRSSYNEQFF	TGTGCCAGCAGCCCTAATTACAGAAGCTCCTACAATGAGCAGTTCTTC
TRBV27	-	-	TRBJ1-6	CASSLRNSPLHF	TGTGCCAGCAGTTTACGGAATTCACCCCTCCACTTT
TRBV15	-	-	TRBJ2-6	CATSGGGSGANVLTF	TGTGCCACCAGCGGAGGCGGCTCTGGGGCCAACGTCCTGACTTTC
TRBV6-1	-	-	TRBJ2-5	CASSEAKGYEETQYF	TGTGCCAGCAGTGAAGCTAAGGGGTATGAGGAGACCCAGTACTTC
TRBV19	-	-	TRBJ1-1	CASSMGGFAEAFF	TGTGCCAGTAGTATGGGGGGATTCGCTGAAGCTTTCTTT
TRBV4-1	TRBD2	-	TRBJ2-7	CASSQDASGRALGSYEQYF	TGCGCCAGCAGCCAAGATGCTAGCGGGAGGGCCTTGGGGTCCTACGAGCAGTACTTC
TRBV29-1	-	-	TRBJ1-5	CSVEGGPADEYSNQPQHF	TGCAGCGTTGAAGGGGGGCCAGCGGACGAATATAGCAATCAGCCCCAGCATTTT
TRBV10-3	-	-	TRBJ1-1	CAIKLDRENTEAFF	TGTGCCATCAAACTGGACCGAGAGAACACTGAAGCTTTCTTT
TRBV6-1	TRBD1	-	TRBJ2-5	CASSESGTGAFEQYF	TGTGCCAGCAGTGAATCCGGGACAGGGGCGTTTGAGCAGTACTTC
TRBV7-6	TRBD1	-	TRBJ2-7	CASSWDRGSEQYF	TGTGCCAGCAGCTGGGACAGGGGAAGCGAGCAGTACTTC
TRBV7-7	-	once	TRBJ2-5	CASSQFTTVQETQYF	TGTGCTAGCAGTCAATTCACGACAGTACAAGAGACCCAGTACTTC
TRBV19	-	-	TRBJ2-7	CASSPMTPGEQYF	TGTGCCAGTAGCCCCATGACCCCGGGGGAGCAGTACTTC
TRBV4-1	TRBD2	-	TRBJ2-5	CASSQEVGEVAGGSETQYF	TGCGCCAGCAGCCAAGAAGTCGGGGAGGTAGCGGGAGGTTCAGAGACCCAGTACTTC
TRBV6-5	-	-	TRBJ2-3	CASSYSTQGMGTQYF	TGTGCCAGCAGTTACTCGACGCAGGGGATGGGTACGCAGTATTTT
TRBV28	TRBD2	-	TRBJ2-2	CASRTYGTSGTGELFF	TGTGCCAGCAGAACTTACGGGACTAGCGGTACCGGGGAGCTGTTTTTT
TRBV10-2	-	-	TRBJ2-7	CASSEGLSYEQYF	TGCGCCAGCAGTGAGGGGCTCTCCTACGAGCAGTACTTC
TRBV9	-	-	TRBJ1-5	CASSTTGNQPQHF	TGTGCCAGCAGCACTACAGGGAATCAGCCCCAGCATTTT
TRBV7-2	TRBD2	-	TRBJ2-3	CASSFDQSGGDTDTQYF	TGTGCCAGCAGCTTCGACCAGAGCGGGGGCGACACAGATACGCAGTATTTT
TRBV4-3	-	-	TRBJ1-4	CASSQGPGYEKLFF	TGCGCCAGCAGCCAAGGTCCCGGTTATGAAAAACTGTTTTTT
TRBV18	-	once	TRBJ2-5	CASSPLAGKETQYF	TGTGCCAGCTCACCACTCGCGGGAAAAGAGACCCAGTACTTC
TRBV5-6	TRBD1	-	TRBJ1-1	CASSLAGQSRQVTEAFF	TGTGCCAGCAGCTTGGCGGGACAGTCACGACAGGTGACTGAAGCTTTCTTT
TRBV4-1	TRBD2	-	TRBJ2-7	CASSLGLAGNSYEQYF	TGCGCCAGCAGCCTGGGACTAGCGGGCAACTCCTACGAGCAGTACTTC
TRBV15	-	-	TRBJ1-1	CATSREGNTEAFF	TGTGCCACCAGCAGGGAGGGGAACACTGAAGCTTTCTTT
TRBV7-9	-	once	TRBJ2-1	CASSLVGTHYNEQFF	TGTGCCAGCAGCTTAGTCGGGACGCATTACAATGAGCAGTTCTTC
TRBV13	-	-	TRBJ2-7	CASSLGGGYEQYF	TGTGCCAGCAGCTTAGGCGGGGGCTACGAGCAGTACTTC
TRBV5-5	TRBD1	-	TRBJ1-5	CASSHKIDRGHDQPQHF	TGTGCCAGCAGCCATAAGATAGACAGGGGCCATGATCAGCCCCAGCATTTT
TRBV5-4	-	-	TRBJ2-7	CASSFEGSEQYF	TGTGCCAGCAGCTTCGAGGGAAGCGAGCAGTACTTC
TRBV7-9	TRBD2	-	TRBJ2-1	CASSTSGSLYNEQFF	TGTGCCAGCAGCACTAGCGGGAGTCTCTACAATGAGCAGTTCTTC
TRBV10-1	-	-	TRBJ1-1	CASSEGGTEAFF	TGCGCCAGCAGTGAAGGTGGCACTGAAGCTTTCTTT
TRBV21-1	-	once	TRBJ2-7	CASSNPFSHEQYF	TGTGCCAGCAGCAACCCATTTAGCCACGAGCAGTACTTC